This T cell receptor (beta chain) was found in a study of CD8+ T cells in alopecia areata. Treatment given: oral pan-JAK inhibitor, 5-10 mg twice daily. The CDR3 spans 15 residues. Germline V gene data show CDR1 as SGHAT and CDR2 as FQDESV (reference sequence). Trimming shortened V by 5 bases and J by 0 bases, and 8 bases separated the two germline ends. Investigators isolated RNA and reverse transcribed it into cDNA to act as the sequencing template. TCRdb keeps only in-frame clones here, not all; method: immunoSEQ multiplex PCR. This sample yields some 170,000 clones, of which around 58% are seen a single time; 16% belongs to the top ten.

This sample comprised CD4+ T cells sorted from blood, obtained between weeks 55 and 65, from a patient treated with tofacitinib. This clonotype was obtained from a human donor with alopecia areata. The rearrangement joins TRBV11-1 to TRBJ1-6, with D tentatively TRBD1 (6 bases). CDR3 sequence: CASSQDSSYNSPLHF. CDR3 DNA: TGTGCCAGCAGCCAGGACAGCTCCTATAATTCACCCCTCCACTTT. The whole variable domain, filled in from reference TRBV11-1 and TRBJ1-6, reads EAEVAQSPRYKITEKSQAVAFWCDPISGHATLYWYRQILGQGPELLVQFQDESVVDDSQLPKDRFSAERLKGVDSTLKIQPAELGDSAMYLCASSQDSSYNSPLHFGNGTRLTVT.